This T cell receptor (beta chain) was captured by sequencing in a study of cytomegalovirus exposure and HLA in healthy donors. The study's findings and limits: In a later analysis, parvovirus B19, influenza, CMV and Epstein-Barr virus appeared linked to several top co-occurrence clusters.

These donors, healthy bone marrow donors, were studied. The CDR3 consists of 15 residues. The germline V and J ends were trimmed by 6 bases and 8 bases, with 22 bases remaining between them. Germline assignment: CDR1 MDHEN and CDR2 SYDVKM. A multiplex PCR was run with 60 Vbeta primers and 13 Jbeta primers. The protocol was immunoSEQ multiplex PCR, while the TCRdb copy is restricted to in-frame clones and leaves out a portion. Here the sample spans just over 150,000 clones, roughly 85% being singletons. With regard to this clone: Its matching antigen is unknown.

The sequenced sample was PBMCs. This TCR derives from a woman between 18 and 29 years old in good health and CMV-seronegative. This chain links TRBV28 with TRBJ1-2, with D possibly TRBD1 on 6 matching bases. CDR3 sequence: CASRAPGMGARGYTF. CDR3 sequence (DNA): TGTGCCAGCAGGGCCCCGGGTATGGGGGCAAGAGGCTACACCTTC.